The 17 T cell receptor beta chains reported below all come from one sample, sequenced in a study of cytomegalovirus exposure and HLA in healthy donors. Sequenced by immunoSEQ multiplex PCR; TCRdb stores in-frame clones only, minus some. The table lists tens of thousands of clones, around 95% of them singletons, with around 4.5% in the top ten. Source material: PBMCs. The receptors were gathered from a man between 18 and 35 years old in good health and CMV-seropositive.

This clone was counted once. The V gene is TRBV27, the J gene TRBJ2-7, with 9 bases that match TRBD1. With 6 bases clipped from V and 0 bases from J, the junction kept 9 bases outside the gene matches. Germline values: CDR1 MNHEY, CDR2 SMNVEV (reference sequence). The CDR3 has 16 amino acids. The CDR3 DNA sequence: TGTGCCAGCAGGCCGACAGGGGGGATGGCCTCCTACGAGCAGTACTTC. Translated, it gives CASRPTGGMASYEQYF.

CDR3 in amino acids: CASSETSGRGTDTQYF. The CDR3 nucleotides read TGTGCCAGCAGTGAAACTAGCGGGAGGGGCACAGATACGCAGTATTTT. The rearrangement joins TRBV2 to TRBJ2-3, with TRBD2 identical over 13 bases. J was trimmed by 1 base and V by 2 bases; bases with no gene match: 0. This CDR3 is 16 amino acids long. Germline CDR1 reads SNHLY; CDR2 reads FYNNEI.

The J gene is TRBJ1-1, the V gene TRBV11-2; the D gene is possibly TRBD1 (5 bases). Looked up from germline, CDR1 is SGHAT and CDR2 is FQNNGV. V was cut by 3 bases and J by 6 bases, with 14 bases left in between. CDR3 size: 14 residues. This chain's CDR3 is CASSLGGNGPEAFF. The CDR3 nucleotides read TGTGCCAGCAGCTTGGGGGGTAATGGGCCTGAAGCTTTCTTT.

The chain couples TRBV9 to TRBJ2-1; 10 bases are shared with TRBD2. The germline gives CDR1 SGDLS, CDR2 YYNGEE. The CDR3 has 16 amino acids. V gave up 0 bases and J gave up 6 bases; unmatched junction bases: 6. The CDR3 reads CASSVGLAGVFNEQFF. CDR3 in DNA: TGTGCCAGCAGCGTAGGGCTAGCGGGAGTATTCAATGAGCAGTTCTTC.

The rearrangement links TRBV5-6 to TRBJ2-7; maybe TRBD1 (6 bases). V shed 4 bases and J shed 11 bases, with 13 bases lying between them. There are 11 residues in the CDR3. The germline V gene encodes CDR1 SGHDT and CDR2 YYEEEE. CDR3 in DNA: TGTGCCAGCAGCCGAGGGACACCGGAGTACTTC. As protein: CASSRGTPEYF.

DNA for the CDR3: TGTGCCAGCAGCTTCGGCAGGGGCGCCTACGAGCAGTACTTC. Protein sequence: CASSFGRGAYEQYF. The chain carries TRBV11-2 and TRBJ2-7; D perhaps matches TRBD1 (6 bases). V was trimmed by 3 bases and J by 2 bases, leaving 11 bases between them. The CDR3 covers 14 residues. Germline V CDR1 and CDR2: SGHAT, FQNNGV.

DNA of the CDR3: TGCGCCAGCAGTATGGCAGGGACTCGGGACACTGAAGCTTTCTTT. Translated, it gives CASSMAGTRDTEAFF. V usage is TRBV4-1 and J usage is TRBJ1-1; maybe TRBD1 (5 bases). Trimming cost V 6 bases and J 3 bases, with 17 bases left between them. The CDR3 contains 15 residues. CDR1 and CDR2 (germline): MGHRA, YSYEKL.

The gene calls are TRBV29-1 and TRBJ1-1; D is uncertain. Germline lookup yields CDR1 SQVTM and CDR2 ANQGSEA. The CDR3 loop spans 12 amino acids. V was clipped by 7 bases and J by 0 bases, with 9 bases between them. CDR3 residues: CSGCDLNTEAFF. DNA of the CDR3: TGCAGCGGGTGTGACTTGAACACTGAAGCTTTCTTT.

The V gene is TRBV7-2, the J gene TRBJ2-5; unclear D gene. The CDR3 covers 14 residues. V lost 5 bases, J lost 0 bases, and 10 bases lay in between. Germline V gene data show CDR1 as SGHTA and CDR2 as FQGNSA. DNA of the CDR3: TGTGCCAGCAGCCCCTCTCGGGACCAAGAGACCCAGTACTTC. As protein: CASSPSRDQETQYF.

The V gene is TRBV28, the J gene TRBJ2-7, with TRBD2 matching over 7 bases. In germline, CDR1 is MDHEN, CDR2 SYDVKM. Trimming at V came to 6 bases and at J to 5 bases, leaving 13 bases not matched to a gene. The CDR3 is 15 residues long. The CDR3 DNA reads as TGTGCCAGCAGCCGAGTTGGGGAGGGAGGACACGAGCAGTACTTC. It yields the protein CASSRVGEGGHEQYF.

The rearrangement links TRBV28 to TRBJ2-7; 10 bases are a match to TRBD1. The J segment lost 1 base and the V segment lost 4 bases, leaving 25 bases of the junction unmatched. The CDR3 runs 22 residues. The germline CDR1 and CDR2 sequences are MDHEN and SYDVKM. The CDR3, as DNA: TGTGCCAGCAGTTATGTTTTCACCAAAGTAGCAGACAGGGGGCTTTTTTCCTACGAGCAGTACTTC. Its protein product is CASSYVFTKVADRGLFSYEQYF.

The chain couples TRBV6-1 to TRBJ2-7; TRBD2 matches at 11 bases. Germline CDR1 reads MNHNS; CDR2 reads SASEGT. This CDR3 has 15 residues. V dropped 8 bases and J dropped 3; count of bases not matched to a gene: 9. The CDR3 nucleotides read TGTGCCAGCTCCACTAGCGGGAGAGGGGACTACGAGCAGTACTTC. Protein product: CASSTSGRGDYEQYF.

The CDR3, as DNA: TGTGCCAGCAGCGAAGGACAGGGGTATCAGCCCCAGCATTTT. It codes for CASSEGQGYQPQHF. The chain is built from TRBV7-9 and TRBJ1-5; 9 bases are shared with TRBD1. The CDR3 runs to 14 residues. Looked up from germline, CDR1 is SEHNR and CDR2 is FQNEAQ (reference sequence). V trimming: 5 bases; J trimming: 5 bases; junction bases outside the gene matches: 4.

This chain connects TRBV7-2 to TRBJ2-1, with 10 bases fitting TRBD2. The CDR3 extends over 14 amino acids. The germline CDR1 and CDR2 sequences are SGHTA and FQGNSA. With 7 bases clipped from V and 5 bases from J, the junction kept 5 bases outside the gene matches. As DNA, the CDR3 is TGTGCCAGCACCCCTAGCGGGGGAAACAATGAGCAGTTCTTC. Protein: CASTPSGGNNEQFF. The full variable domain, completed using reference TRBV7-2 and TRBJ2-1, is GAGVSQSPSNKVTEKGKDVELRCDPISGHTALYWYRQSLGQGLEFLIYFQGNSAPDKSGLPSDRFSAERTGGSVSTLTIQRTQQEDSAVYLCASTPSGGNNEQFFGPGTRLTVL.

The chain uses TRBV27 and TRBJ2-1; perhaps TRBD1 as D (6 bases). From germline, CDR1 is MNHEY and CDR2 SMNVEV (reference sequence). V lost 5 bases and J lost 5, with 16 bases in between. This CDR3 has 15 amino acids. The CDR3 here is CASSPYRAQHNEQFF. CDR3 in DNA: TGTGCCAGCAGTCCATACAGGGCCCAACACAATGAGCAGTTCTTC.

The rearrangement uses TRBV6-1 and TRBJ1-2; D may be TRBD1 (6 bases). Germline-derived CDR1 and CDR2 are MNHNS and SASEGT. CDR3 length: 15 amino acids. Trimming shortened V by 7 bases and J by 3 bases, and 18 bases separated the two germline ends. The CDR3 bases are TGTGCCAGCACCGAACCTCCGACAGGCTACTATGGCTACACCTTC. Translating gives CASTEPPTGYYGYTF.

The chain carries TRBV5-1 and TRBJ2-7; TRBD1 matches at 7 bases. Per the germline V gene, CDR1 is SGHRS and CDR2 is YFSETQ. The ends lost 4 bases at V and 5 bases at J; junction bases unmatched: 6. CDR3 size: 13 residues. The CDR3 nucleotides are TGCGCCAGCAGCAAAGGGACAGCTGACGAGCAGTACTTC. It translates to CASSKGTADEQYF.